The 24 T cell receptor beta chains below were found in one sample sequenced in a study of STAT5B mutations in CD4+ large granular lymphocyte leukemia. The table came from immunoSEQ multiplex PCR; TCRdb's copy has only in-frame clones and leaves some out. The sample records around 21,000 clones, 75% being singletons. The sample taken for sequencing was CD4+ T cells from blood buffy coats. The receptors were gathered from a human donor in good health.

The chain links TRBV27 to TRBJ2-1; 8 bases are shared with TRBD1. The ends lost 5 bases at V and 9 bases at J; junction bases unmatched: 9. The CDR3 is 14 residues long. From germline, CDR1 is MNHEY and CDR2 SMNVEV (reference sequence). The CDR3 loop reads CASSPGQGISEQFF. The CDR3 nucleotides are TGTGCCAGCAGTCCCGGACAGGGTATTAGTGAGCAGTTCTTC.

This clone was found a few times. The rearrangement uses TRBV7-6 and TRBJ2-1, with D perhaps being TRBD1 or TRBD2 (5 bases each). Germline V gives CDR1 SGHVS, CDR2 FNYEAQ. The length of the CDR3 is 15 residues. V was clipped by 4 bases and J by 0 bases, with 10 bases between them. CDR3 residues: CASSSIGGSYNEQFF. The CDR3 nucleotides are TGTGCCAGCAGCTCCATTGGGGGCTCCTACAATGAGCAGTTCTTC.

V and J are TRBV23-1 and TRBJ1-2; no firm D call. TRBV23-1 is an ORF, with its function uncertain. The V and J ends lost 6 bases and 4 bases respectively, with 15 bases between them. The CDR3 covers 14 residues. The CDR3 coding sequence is TGCGCCAGCAGCCGTGATGGCCGAGGCTATGGCTACACCTTC. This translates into CASSRDGRGYGYTF.

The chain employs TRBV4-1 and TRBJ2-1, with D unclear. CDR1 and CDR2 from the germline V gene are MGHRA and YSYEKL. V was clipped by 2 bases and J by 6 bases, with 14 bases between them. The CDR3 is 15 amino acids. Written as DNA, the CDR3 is TGCGCCAGCAGCCAAATGGCCAGTCTAAGCAATGAGCAGTTCTTC. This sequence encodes CASSQMASLSNEQFF.

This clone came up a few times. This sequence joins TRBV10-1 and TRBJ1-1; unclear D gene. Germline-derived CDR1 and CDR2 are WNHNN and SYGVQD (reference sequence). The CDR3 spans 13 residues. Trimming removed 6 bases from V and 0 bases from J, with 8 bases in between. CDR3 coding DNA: TGCGCCAGCAGGGAAGGTATGAACACTGAAGCTTTCTTT. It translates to CASREGMNTEAFF.

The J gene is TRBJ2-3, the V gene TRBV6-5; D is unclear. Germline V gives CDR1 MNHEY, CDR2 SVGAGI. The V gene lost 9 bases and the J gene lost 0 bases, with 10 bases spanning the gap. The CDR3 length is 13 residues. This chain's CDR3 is CASRADSTDTQYF. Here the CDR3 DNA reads TGTGCCAGTAGGGCTGACAGCACAGATACGCAGTATTTT.

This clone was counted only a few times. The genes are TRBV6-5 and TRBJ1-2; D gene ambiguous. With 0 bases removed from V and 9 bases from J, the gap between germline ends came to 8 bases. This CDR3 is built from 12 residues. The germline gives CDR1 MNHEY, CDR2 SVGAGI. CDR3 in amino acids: CASSYSYGRYTF. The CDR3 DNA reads TGTGCCAGCAGTTACTCATATGGACGCTACACCTTC.

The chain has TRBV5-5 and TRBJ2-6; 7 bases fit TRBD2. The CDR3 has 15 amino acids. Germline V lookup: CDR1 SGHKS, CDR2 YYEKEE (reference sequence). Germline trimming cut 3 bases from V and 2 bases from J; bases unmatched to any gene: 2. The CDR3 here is CASSWGGTGANVLTF. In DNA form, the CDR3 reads TGTGCCAGCAGCTGGGGGGGTACTGGGGCCAACGTCCTGACTTTC.

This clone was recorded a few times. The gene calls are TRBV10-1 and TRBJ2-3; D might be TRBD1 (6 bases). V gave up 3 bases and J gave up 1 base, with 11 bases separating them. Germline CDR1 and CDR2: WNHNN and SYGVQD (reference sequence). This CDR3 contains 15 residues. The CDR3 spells CASSDGEGGTDTQYF. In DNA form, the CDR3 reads TGCGCCAGCAGTGACGGTGAGGGGGGCACAGATACGCAGTATTTT.

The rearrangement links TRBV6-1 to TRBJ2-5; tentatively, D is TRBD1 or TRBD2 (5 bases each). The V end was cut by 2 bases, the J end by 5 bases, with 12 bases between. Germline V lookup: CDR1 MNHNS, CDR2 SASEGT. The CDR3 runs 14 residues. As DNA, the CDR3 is TGTGCCAGCAGTGAATGGGTCAGGGACGAGACCCAGTACTTC. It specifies CASSEWVRDETQYF.

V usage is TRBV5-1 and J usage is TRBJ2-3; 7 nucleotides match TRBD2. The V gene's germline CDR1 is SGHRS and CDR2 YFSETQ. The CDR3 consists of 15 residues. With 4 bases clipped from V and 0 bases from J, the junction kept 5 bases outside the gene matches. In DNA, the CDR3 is TGCGCCAGCAGCCCCGTGGGGGGGAGCACAGATACGCAGTATTTT. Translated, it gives CASSPVGGSTDTQYF. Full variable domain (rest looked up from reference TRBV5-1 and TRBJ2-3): KAGVTQTPRYLIKTRGQQVTLSCSPISGHRSVSWYQQTPGQGLQFLFEYFSETQRNKGNFPGRFSGRQFSNSRSEMNVSTLELGDSALYLCASSPVGGSTDTQYFGPGTRLTVL.

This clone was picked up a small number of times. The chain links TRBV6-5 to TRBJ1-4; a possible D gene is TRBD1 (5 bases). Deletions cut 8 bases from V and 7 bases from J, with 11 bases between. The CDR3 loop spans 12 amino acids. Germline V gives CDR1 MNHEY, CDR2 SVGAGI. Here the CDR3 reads CASGTRSEKLFF. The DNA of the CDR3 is TGTGCCAGCGGGACGAGGAGTGAAAAACTGTTTTTT.

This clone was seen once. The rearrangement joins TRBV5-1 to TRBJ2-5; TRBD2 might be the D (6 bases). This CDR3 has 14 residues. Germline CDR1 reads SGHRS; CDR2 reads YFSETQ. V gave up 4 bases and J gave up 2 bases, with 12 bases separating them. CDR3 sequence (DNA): TGCGCCAGCAGCGACCGGGACTTGCAAGAGACCCAGTACTTC. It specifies CASSDRDLQETQYF.

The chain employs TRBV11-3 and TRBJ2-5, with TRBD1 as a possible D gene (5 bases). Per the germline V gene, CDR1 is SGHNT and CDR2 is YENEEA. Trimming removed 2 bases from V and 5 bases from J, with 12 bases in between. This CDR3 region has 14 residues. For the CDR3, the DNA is TGTGCCAGCAGCTTACATGGACAACGGGAGACCCAGTACTTC. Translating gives CASSLHGQRETQYF.

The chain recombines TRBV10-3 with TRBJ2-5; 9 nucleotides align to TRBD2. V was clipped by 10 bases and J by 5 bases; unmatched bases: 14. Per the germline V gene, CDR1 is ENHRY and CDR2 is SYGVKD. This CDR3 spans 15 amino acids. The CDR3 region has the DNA TGTGCCACTCATCCGACGGCGGGAGGGGCGGAGACCCAGTACTTC. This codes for CATHPTAGGAETQYF.

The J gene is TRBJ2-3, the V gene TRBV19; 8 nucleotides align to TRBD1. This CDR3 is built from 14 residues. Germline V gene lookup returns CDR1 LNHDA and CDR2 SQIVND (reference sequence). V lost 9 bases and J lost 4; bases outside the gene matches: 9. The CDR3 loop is CASTIRQGSDTQYF. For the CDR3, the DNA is TGTGCCAGCACGATCAGACAGGGGTCAGATACGCAGTATTTT.

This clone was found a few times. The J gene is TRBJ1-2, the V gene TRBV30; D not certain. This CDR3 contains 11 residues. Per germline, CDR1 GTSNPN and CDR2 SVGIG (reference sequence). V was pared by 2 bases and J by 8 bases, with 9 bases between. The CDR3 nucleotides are TGTGCCTGGAGTCGTACCCTCGGCTACACCTTC. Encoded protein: CAWSRTLGYTF.

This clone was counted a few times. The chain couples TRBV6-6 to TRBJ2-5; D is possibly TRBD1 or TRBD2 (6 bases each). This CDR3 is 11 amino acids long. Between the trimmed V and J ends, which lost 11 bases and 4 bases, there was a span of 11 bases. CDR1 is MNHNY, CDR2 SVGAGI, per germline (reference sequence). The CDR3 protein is CAGGTLETQYF. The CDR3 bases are TGTGCCGGAGGGACATTAGAGACCCAGTACTTC.

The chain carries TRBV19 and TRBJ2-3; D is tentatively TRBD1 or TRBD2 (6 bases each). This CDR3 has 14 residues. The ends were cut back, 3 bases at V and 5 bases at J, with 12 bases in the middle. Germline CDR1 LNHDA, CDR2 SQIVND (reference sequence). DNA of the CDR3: TGTGCCAGTAGTATCCCCGAGGGGGGAGATACGCAGTATTTT. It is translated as CASSIPEGGDTQYF.

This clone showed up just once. The CDR3 protein is CASSPGQGKPGELFF. The DNA of the CDR3 is TGTGCCAGCTCTCCGGGGCAGGGTAAACCCGGGGAGCTGTTTTTT. The chain recombines TRBV11-3 with TRBJ2-2; D may correspond to TRBD1 or TRBD2 (5 bases each). Trimming left V 8 bases short and J 6 bases short, with 19 bases between. The CDR3 runs to 15 residues. The germline V gene encodes CDR1 SGHNT and CDR2 YENEEA.

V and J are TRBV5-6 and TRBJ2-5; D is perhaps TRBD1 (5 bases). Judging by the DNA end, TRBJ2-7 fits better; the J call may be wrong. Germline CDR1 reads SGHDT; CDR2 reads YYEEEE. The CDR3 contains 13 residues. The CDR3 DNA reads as TGTGCCAGCAGCTACAGCCGGACATACGAGCAGTACTTC. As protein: CASSYSRTYEQYF.

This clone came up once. In DNA form, the CDR3 reads TGTGCCAGCGGGACGGAAGACAATGAGCAGTTCTTC. It is translated as CASGTEDNEQFF. This chain connects TRBV6-6 to TRBJ2-1; perhaps D is TRBD1 or TRBD2 (5 bases each). Germline-derived CDR1 and CDR2 are MNHNY and SVGAGI (reference sequence). The CDR3 is 12 amino acids. Trimming removed 8 bases at V and 5 bases at J, with 10 bases between.

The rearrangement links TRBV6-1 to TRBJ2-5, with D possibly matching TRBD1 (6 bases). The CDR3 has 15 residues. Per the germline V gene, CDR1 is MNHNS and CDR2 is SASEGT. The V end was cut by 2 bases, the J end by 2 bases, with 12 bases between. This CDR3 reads CASSEKWGPQETQYF. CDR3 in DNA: TGTGCCAGCAGTGAAAAGTGGGGGCCTCAAGAGACCCAGTACTTC.

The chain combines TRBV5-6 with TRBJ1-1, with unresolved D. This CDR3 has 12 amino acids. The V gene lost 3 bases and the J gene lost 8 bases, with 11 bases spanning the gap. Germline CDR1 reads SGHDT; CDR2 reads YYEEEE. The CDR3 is CASSSEAREAFF. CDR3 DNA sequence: TGTGCCAGCAGCTCAGAGGCCAGAGAAGCTTTCTTT. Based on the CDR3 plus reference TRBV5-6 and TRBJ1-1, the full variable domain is DAGVTQSPTHLIKTRGQQVTLRCSPKSGHDTVSWYQQALGQGPQFIFQYYEEEERQRGNFPDRFSGHQFPNYSSELNVNALLLGDSALYLCASSSEAREAFFGQGTRLTVV.